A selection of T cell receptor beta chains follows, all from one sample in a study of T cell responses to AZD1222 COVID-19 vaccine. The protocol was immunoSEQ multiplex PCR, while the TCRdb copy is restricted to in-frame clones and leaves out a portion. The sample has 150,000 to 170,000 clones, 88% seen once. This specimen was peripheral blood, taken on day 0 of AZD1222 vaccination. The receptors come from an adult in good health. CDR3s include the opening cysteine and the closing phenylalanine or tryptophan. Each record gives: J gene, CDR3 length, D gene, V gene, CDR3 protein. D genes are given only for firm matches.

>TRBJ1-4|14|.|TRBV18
CASSPGATNEKLFF
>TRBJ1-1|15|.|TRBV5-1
CASSTGHVRNTEAFF
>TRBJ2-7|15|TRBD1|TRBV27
CASSFMADRGDEQYF
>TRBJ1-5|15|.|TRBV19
CASSWGVGDNQPQHF
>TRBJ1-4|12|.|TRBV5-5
CASSKRDEKLFF
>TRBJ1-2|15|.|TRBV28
CASSLYRADNYGYTF
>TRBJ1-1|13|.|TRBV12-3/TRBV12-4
CASSLVPNTEAFF
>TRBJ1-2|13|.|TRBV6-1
CASSEDRNYGYTF
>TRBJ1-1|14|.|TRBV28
CASSPAGPGTEAFF
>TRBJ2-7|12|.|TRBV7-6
CASSQSGNEQYF
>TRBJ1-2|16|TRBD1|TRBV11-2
CASSPPDRGYNYGYTF
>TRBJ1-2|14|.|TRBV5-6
CASSAAGTHLGYTF
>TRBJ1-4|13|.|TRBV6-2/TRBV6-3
CASSSPAGVKLFF
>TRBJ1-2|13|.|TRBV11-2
CASNPLVNYGYTF
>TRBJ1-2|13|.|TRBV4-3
CASSQEAVYGYTF
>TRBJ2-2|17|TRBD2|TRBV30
CAWKFSSGGPNTGELFF
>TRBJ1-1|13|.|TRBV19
CASSTMSYAEAFF
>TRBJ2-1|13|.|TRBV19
CASSAPSRVEQFF
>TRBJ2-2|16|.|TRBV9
CASSGVGTGNTGELFF
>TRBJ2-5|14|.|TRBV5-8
CASSPLRGQETQYF
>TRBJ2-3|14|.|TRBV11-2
CASSFIEGSDTQYF